This TCR beta chain was sequenced during a study of T cell repertoires in cytomegalovirus infection. Study summary: Matching HLA type and CMV infection were both indicated by public TCR beta signatures.

Study outcomes and limitations: Within the response measured ex vivo, HLA-C-restricted CMV-specific TCR beta clonotypes were dominant. Carriers of CMV and the relevant HLA type were discriminated by public TCR beta frequency.

This clonotype showed up just a few times. The antigen remains undetermined. V lost 5 bases to trimming and J lost 6 bases, with 11 bases between them. The CDR3 is 13 amino acids. CDR1 and CDR2 (germline): LNHDA, SQIVND (reference sequence). TCRdb independently ran MiXCR on the reads; one entry per CDR3 protein. The data contain over 100,000 distinct CDR3 sequences, around a tenth of them seen just once; the ten biggest clones take up about 32%. The clonotype originates from a human donor in good health (CMV status not recorded). Some clones in this sample may be carry-over from other donors' samples. What was sequenced was PBMCs, sequenced either directly or after in vitro stimulation (not recorded which). The chain is built from TRBV19 and TRBJ1-5; D call uncertain. Here the CDR3 reads CASSLYEAQPQHF. The CDR3 DNA follows: TGTGCCAGTAGTCTTTATGAGGCTCAGCCCCAGCATTTT.